The text below deals with one T cell receptor (beta chain). Its antigen remains undetermined. Per-nucleotide qualities are absent, and no much larger clonotype sits a single base away. From the cysteine through the phenylalanine, the CDR3 covers 14 amino acids. The retained sequence is limited to the CDR3, 42 bases, with the frame set at the first base. Relative to germline, V is 5 bases shorter and J is 5 bases shorter, with 18 bases between their ends. For CDR1 and CDR2, the germline V gene (reference sequence) lists GTSNPN and SVGIG. TCRbeta CDR3 regions were amplified from genomic DNA using the immunoSEQ Assay, a bias-controlled multiplex PCR. On the study's bioinformatics: Nucleated cell counts per sample were estimated from amplification of reference gene primers within the assay. To quantify the absolute abundance of each unique TCRbeta CDR3 rearrangement, sequence reads were collapsed and filtered. For each sample, productive Simpson clonality was calculated as the square root of Simpson's diversity index over productive rearrangements. Entries here come from immuneACCESS through TCRdb and include only in-frame sequences with V and J called. Some clones fail to appear in such tables; in the studies checked, an unresolved V gene covers under half of the shortfall, and the cause of the remainder is unknown. Clonal size and the V and J genes are those of that table, whereas D and trimming came from the DNA. In this sample the table shows some 150,000 clones, more than 65% of which occur a single time. The top ten constitute 14% of the sample.

This specimen comes from a study of blood T cell repertoires in COVID-19 (dated by TCRdb to 2018 to 2021). About the full investigation: Samples from collaborators originated in the United States, Italy and Spain and spanned both the acute and convalescent phases of COVID-19. The material from the prospective study consisted of cDNA or gDNA derived from T cells, B-cell-depleted T cells, or PBMCs. The dataset comprised deeply sampled blood TCRbeta repertoires from subjects exposed to, actively infected with, or recovered from COVID-19. The repertoires were released in a freely available public database meant as a resource for research on the immune response to SARS-CoV-2. Samples were obtained from the ongoing ImmuneRACE study (first 160 participants) and from over 1,000 subjects provided by 6 global collaborators. The sample metadata nearly always contained a de-identified subject ID, COVID-19 status, age in years and sex. HLA class I and class II types, where available, came from metadata supplied by the sample provider rather than from assay-based typing. What the study reported, not specific to this receptor: The quantity of clinical and demographic metadata differed by source and by participant and was supplied without curation.

Whole blood was collected in K2EDTA tubes by collaborating institutions according to the institutions' own protocols. For TCRbeta analysis, collaborator samples were shipped as frozen whole blood, as isolated PBMCs, or as DNA extracted from either sample type. The sequencing sample was made of peripheral blood. The origin of this receptor is a woman of 80 years or more with acute or convalescent COVID-19. The chain employs TRBV30 and TRBJ1-1; a tentative D match to TRBD1 spans 6 bases. The nucleotide sequence is given as TGTGCCTGGTCTACAGGGCCGTGGAATACTGAAGCTTTCTTT. Its amino acids are CAWSTGPWNTEAFF.